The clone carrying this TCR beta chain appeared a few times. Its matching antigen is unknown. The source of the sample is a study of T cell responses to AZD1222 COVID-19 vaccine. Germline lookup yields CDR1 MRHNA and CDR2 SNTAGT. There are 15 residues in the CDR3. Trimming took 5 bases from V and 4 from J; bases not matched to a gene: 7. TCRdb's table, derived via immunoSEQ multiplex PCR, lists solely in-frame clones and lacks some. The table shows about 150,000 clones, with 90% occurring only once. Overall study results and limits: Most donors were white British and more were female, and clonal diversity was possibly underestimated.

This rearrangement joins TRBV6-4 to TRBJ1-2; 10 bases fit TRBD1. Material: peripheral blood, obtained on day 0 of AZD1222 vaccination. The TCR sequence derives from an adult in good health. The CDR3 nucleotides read TGTGCCAGCAGTCAGACAGGGGGCCTTAGCTATGGCTACACCTTC. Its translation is CASSQTGGLSYGYTF.